The 15 T cell receptor beta chains below were found in one sample sequenced in a study of Ad26.COV2.S vaccination and SARS-CoV-2 variants. The treatment is: some 19 received Ad26.COV2.S at low or high dose, single or two shots; several received placebo; per-sample allocation not given. Sampling was performed 63 days after the first vaccine or placebo injection. The repertoire was sequenced with immunoSEQ multiplex PCR; TCRdb's copy has only in-frame clones and lacks some. This table holds about half a million clones, roughly nine tenths found once. Sample: peripheral blood, taken in a trial of Ad26.COV2.S vaccine versus placebo. The receptors come from a person between 18 and 60 years old who received the Ad26.COV2.S COVID-19 vaccine or a placebo.

The V and J genes are TRBV5-5 and TRBJ1-5; D remains ambiguous. From germline, CDR1 is SGHKS and CDR2 YYEKEE (reference sequence). Trimming pared 0 bases from V and 4 bases from J, leaving 11 bases between. The CDR3 totals 15 residues. The CDR3 loop is CASSLVGQENQPQHF. The CDR3 bases are TGTGCCAGCAGCTTGGTTGGGCAGGAAAATCAGCCCCAGCATTTT. The full variable domain, completed using reference TRBV5-5 and TRBJ1-5, is DAGVTQSPTHLIKTRGQQVTLRCSPISGHKSVSWYQQVLGQGPQFIFQYYEKEERGRGNFPDRFSARQFPNYSSELNVNALLLGDSALYLCASSLVGQENQPQHFGDGTRLSIL.

The rearrangement uses TRBV7-2 and TRBJ2-5, with D tentatively TRBD1 (6 bases). V lost 1 base to trimming and J lost 0 bases, with 12 bases between them. CDR1 is SGHTA, CDR2 FQGNSA, per germline. The CDR3 has 16 amino acids. CDR3 nucleotides: TGTGCCAGCAGCTTAGAGGGGGTAAAGTACCAAGAGACCCAGTACTTC. It translates to CASSLEGVKYQETQYF.

V and J are TRBV11-2 and TRBJ2-2; D is possibly TRBD1 (5 bases). CDR1 and CDR2 (germline): SGHAT, FQNNGV. V was pared by 5 bases and J by 1 base, with 8 bases between. The CDR3 loop spans 14 amino acids. CDR3 protein: CASSRGKNTGELFF. Here the CDR3 DNA reads TGTGCCAGCAGCAGGGGAAAGAACACCGGGGAGCTGTTTTTT.

About this clone: Within the sample, other DNA sequences also encode this same CDR3. This chain joins TRBV7-9 and TRBJ1-5; D is uncertain. The CDR3 spans 12 residues. Trimming stripped 5 bases from V and 4 bases from J, with 6 bases between. Per germline, CDR1 SEHNR and CDR2 FQNEAQ (reference sequence). As DNA, the CDR3 is TGTGCCAGCAGCCTGGCTAATCAGCCCCAGCATTTT. It encodes CASSLANQPQHF.

This clone appeared a few times. The V gene is TRBV27, the J gene TRBJ1-5, with D perhaps TRBD1 (5 bases). V was cut by 8 bases and J by 6 bases, with 14 bases left in between. CDR1 is MNHEY, CDR2 SMNVEV, per germline (reference sequence). The CDR3 has 13 residues. This CDR3 reads CASGVGTSQPQHF. CDR3 coding DNA: TGTGCCAGCGGCGTGGGGACGAGTCAGCCCCAGCATTTT.

This clone was seen only once. The chain combines TRBV19 with TRBJ2-7, with TRBD1 identical over 9 bases. This CDR3 region has 16 residues. CDR1 LNHDA and CDR2 SQIVND come from the germline V gene (reference sequence). With 9 bases clipped from V and 0 bases from J, the junction kept 12 bases outside the gene matches. This chain's CDR3 is CASKAPGTGSSYEQYF. The CDR3 DNA reads TGTGCCAGCAAGGCCCCCGGGACAGGGAGCTCCTACGAGCAGTACTTC.

The chain joins TRBV4-1 to TRBJ1-2; D is perhaps TRBD1 (5 bases). Germline loops: CDR1 MGHRA, CDR2 YSYEKL. The CDR3 length is 12 residues. Trimming took off 3 bases at V and 8 bases at J, with 10 bases between the two ends. The CDR3 DNA sequence: TGCGCCAGCAGCCATCAGGGTCGGGGCTACACCTTC. Protein product: CASSHQGRGYTF.

The V and J genes are TRBV27 and TRBJ1-1, with TRBD1 identical over 8 bases. Germline V gene lookup returns CDR1 MNHEY and CDR2 SMNVEV (reference sequence). V trimming: 4 bases; J trimming: 0 bases; junction bases outside the gene matches: 7. The CDR3 covers 16 residues. The DNA of the CDR3 is TGTGCCAGCAGTTCAGGACAGGGTCGCATGAACACTGAAGCTTTCTTT. Translated, it gives CASSSGQGRMNTEAFF.

In this sample, this clone turned up once. The chain has TRBV7-9 and TRBJ2-5; D may match TRBD1 or TRBD2 (6 bases each). Germline lookup yields CDR1 SEHNR and CDR2 FQNEAQ (reference sequence). The CDR3 is 14 residues long. The V end was cut by 5 bases, the J end by 5 bases, with 15 bases between. The CDR3 DNA follows: TGTGCCAGCAGCCCCGAGGGGGGAAGGGAGACCCAGTACTTC. This sequence encodes CASSPEGGRETQYF. Looking up the rest from reference TRBV7-9 and TRBJ2-5 gives the full variable domain: DTGVSQNPRHKITKRGQNVTFRCDPISEHNRLYWYRQTLGQGPEFLTYFQNEAQLEKSRLLSDRFSAERPKGSFSTLEIQRTEQGDSAMYLCASSPEGGRETQYFGPGTRLLVL.

The chain joins TRBV10-2 to TRBJ2-7; the match to TRBD2 covers 12 bases. The germline gives CDR1 WSHSY, CDR2 SAAADI. J gave up 3 bases and V 5 bases, and 8 bases lay outside the gene matches. CDR3 length: 16 amino acids. The CDR3 sequence is CASSTPLAGGGYEQYF. The CDR3 nucleotides read TGCGCCAGCAGTACTCCCCTAGCGGGGGGGGGCTACGAGCAGTACTTC.

This clone was recorded a few times. The rearrangement joins TRBV30 to TRBJ1-2, with D unclear. Trimming removed 5 bases from V and 2 bases from J, with 12 bases in between. The CDR3 sequence is 13 residues long. Germline values: CDR1 GTSNPN, CDR2 SVGIG (reference sequence). The CDR3 region is CAWGAGVNYGYTF. The CDR3 coding sequence is TGTGCCTGGGGTGCCGGGGTGAACTATGGCTACACCTTC.

The rearrangement links TRBV2 to TRBJ2-3, with TRBD2 matching over 10 bases. The CDR3 length is 16 residues. The ends lost 2 bases at V and 1 base at J; junction bases unmatched: 3. Germline CDR1 SNHLY, CDR2 FYNNEI. CDR3 region: CASSEIAGGGTDTQYF. DNA for the CDR3: TGTGCCAGCAGTGAAATAGCGGGAGGCGGCACAGATACGCAGTATTTT. Combining the CDR3 with reference TRBV2 and TRBJ2-3 gives the whole variable domain EPEVTQTPSHQVTQMGQEVILRCVPISNHLYFYWYRQILGQKVEFLVSFYNNEISEKSEIFDDQFSVERPDGSNFTLKIRSTKLEDSAMYFCASSEIAGGGTDTQYFGPGTRLTVL.

CDR3 in DNA: TGCGCCACCAAAGGACTAGCGGGCACAGATACGCAGTATTTT. Its translation: CATKGLAGTDTQYF. The chain joins TRBV10-2 to TRBJ2-3; 10 bases line up with TRBD2. J gave up 1 base and V 10 bases, and 5 bases lay outside the gene matches. This CDR3 is built from 14 residues. In germline, CDR1 is WSHSY, CDR2 SAAADI.

The CDR3 DNA is TGCAGCGTTGAAGGGGGGACCCGCACAGATACGCAGTATTTT. This translates into CSVEGGTRTDTQYF. The chain uses TRBV29-1 and TRBJ2-3, with D perhaps assigned TRBD1 or TRBD2 (5 bases each). Looked up from germline, CDR1 is SQVTM and CDR2 is ANQGSEA. The V and J ends lost 1 base and 1 base respectively, with 9 bases between them. The CDR3 sequence is 14 residues long.

This sequence joins TRBV19 and TRBJ1-1; maybe TRBD1 (5 bases). Germline CDR1 LNHDA, CDR2 SQIVND (reference sequence). V lost 1 base, J lost 7 bases, and 16 bases lay in between. This CDR3 region has 15 residues. The DNA for the CDR3 is TGTGCCAGTAGTATAGGAGCGACAGTCGTATATGAAGCTTTCTTT. This encodes CASSIGATVVYEAFF.